The entry below gives a single T cell receptor (beta chain) sequence along with its context. Its antigen is not identified. After isolation, RNA underwent reverse transcription to generate cDNA as the sequencing template. Sequencing used immunoSEQ multiplex PCR; TCRdb keeps in-frame clones, though not all of them. The sample lists some 200,000 clones, more than 55% occurring once. The sample originates from a study of CD8+ T cells in alopecia areata. Study-level results: As there was one nonresponder, how baseline CD8+ expansion relates to response remains uncertain. Tofacitinib significantly lowered scalp clonality and expanded CD8+ clones among the top 100.

This CDR3 is built from 14 residues. J lost 6 bases, V lost 4 bases, and 8 bases had no gene match. Per germline, CDR1 SQVTM and CDR2 ANQGSEA. The treatment denotes: oral pan-JAK inhibitor, 5-10 mg twice daily. This receptor was taken from a human donor with alopecia areata. This sample comprised CD4+ T cells sorted from blood, obtained at week 4, from a patient treated with tofacitinib. The chain uses TRBV29-1 and TRBJ2-2; 7 bases match TRBD1. CDR3 in DNA: TGCAGCGTTGTTGACAGGGTGAAGGCCGGGGAGCTGTTTTTT. Translating it yields CSVVDRVKAGELFF.